The 17 T cell receptor beta chains listed next were all sequenced from one sample in a study of blood T cell repertoires in COVID-19. Generated by immunoSEQ multiplex PCR, the TCRdb table keeps only in-frame clones and is missing some. This sample has under 250,000 clones, with around 86% found just once. The sample was peripheral blood. These receptors were taken from a man aged 55-75 years who had recovered from COVID-19.

DNA for the CDR3: TGTGCCAGCAGCCCAGGGAGGGGGATCTACGAGCAGTACTTC. It codes for CASSPGRGIYEQYF. J is TRBJ2-7 and V is TRBV3-1 (or the pseudogene TRBV3-2), with a weak D call TRBD2 (7 bases). Deletions cut 4 bases from V and 3 bases from J, with 13 bases between. The CDR3 has 14 amino acids. Germline CDR1 is LGHDT and CDR2 is YNNKEL (reference sequence).

This clone was detected a few times. The chain has TRBV5-1 and TRBJ1-1, with a weak D call TRBD1 (6 bases). V dropped 0 bases and J dropped 4 bases, with 13 bases sitting between them. The CDR3 contains 15 residues. Germline CDR1 and CDR2: SGHRS and YFSETQ. Here the CDR3 DNA reads TGCGCCAGCAGCTTGGCCGCGGGGGCCGGCACTGAAGCTTTCTTT. Translation gives CASSLAAGAGTEAFF.

V gene TRBV19 combines with J gene TRBJ2-7; TRBD2 matches 10 bases. V was pared by 3 bases and J by 2 bases, with 4 bases of the junction left unmatched. Germline V lookup: CDR1 LNHDA, CDR2 SQIVND (reference sequence). The CDR3 length is 15 residues. The CDR3 region has the DNA TGTGCCAGTAGTATTGGGCTAGCGGGAGCCTACGAGCAGTACTTC. Protein sequence: CASSIGLAGAYEQYF.

This clone was detected only once. V gene TRBV12-5 combines with J gene TRBJ2-7; 11 positions match TRBD2. Germline V gene lookup returns CDR1 LGHNT and CDR2 FRNRAP. V was clipped by 0 bases and J by 4 bases; unmatched bases: 8. CDR3 length: 17 residues. The CDR3 is CASGLVRLAGGFYEQYF. CDR3 bases: TGTGCTAGTGGTTTGGTTAGGCTAGCGGGGGGCTTTTACGAGCAGTACTTC. The whole variable domain, filled in from reference TRBV12-5 and TRBJ2-7, reads DARVTQTPRHKVTEMGQEVTMRCQPILGHNTVFWYRQTMMQGLELLAYFRNRAPLDDSGMPKDRFSAEMPDATLATLKIQPSEPRDSAVYFCASGLVRLAGGFYEQYFGPGTRLTVT.

This sequence joins TRBV4-1 and TRBJ1-5; 9 bases map to TRBD1. CDR3 length equals 16 residues. V lost 3 bases to trimming and J lost 8 bases; unmatched junction nucleotides: 11. Germline V gives CDR1 MGHRA, CDR2 YSYEKL. The CDR3 sequence is CASSQSNRGLMEPQHF. The CDR3 DNA is TGCGCCAGCAGCCAGAGTAACAGGGGGCTCATGGAGCCCCAGCATTTT.

The rearrangement uses TRBV28 and TRBJ2-7; TRBD2 matches 10 bases. The CDR3 loop spans 18 amino acids. Germline V gene sequence: CDR1 MDHEN, CDR2 SYDVKM. Losses at the gene ends were 5 bases for V and 3 bases for J; bases not matched to a gene: 16. This CDR3 is CASSQQTSGLVVLYEQYF. Written as DNA, the CDR3 is TGTGCCAGCAGTCAGCAGACTAGCGGGTTGGTGGTTCTCTACGAGCAGTACTTC. Based on the CDR3 plus reference TRBV28 and TRBJ2-7, the full variable domain is DVKVTQSSRYLVKRTGEKVFLECVQDMDHENMFWYRQDPGLGLRLIYFSYDVKMKEKGDIPEGYSVSREKKERFSLILESASTNQTSMYLCASSQQTSGLVVLYEQYFGPGTRLTVT.

J is TRBJ2-7 and V is TRBV7-9, with 10 bases identical to TRBD2. This CDR3 is built from 14 residues. With 7 bases clipped from V and 7 bases from J, the junction kept 10 bases outside the gene matches. Germline CDR1 SEHNR, CDR2 FQNEAQ (reference sequence). The CDR3 spells CASTPSGRAGEQYF. The CDR3, as DNA: TGTGCCAGCACACCCAGCGGGAGGGCGGGGGAGCAGTACTTC.

The rearrangement joins TRBV5-1 to TRBJ2-1; TRBD2 agrees at 8 bases. The germline V gene encodes CDR1 SGHRS and CDR2 YFSETQ. The length of the CDR3 is 15 residues. J lost 7 bases, V lost 5 bases, and 11 bases had no gene match. The DNA of the CDR3 is TGCGCCAGCAGGAGCGGGGGCCCCCTGGGGAATGAGCAGTTCTTC. It yields the protein CASRSGGPLGNEQFF. The full variable domain, in which reference TRBV5-1 and TRBJ2-1 provide the parts outside the CDR3, is KAGVTQTPRYLIKTRGQQVTLSCSPISGHRSVSWYQQTPGQGLQFLFEYFSETQRNKGNFPGRFSGRQFSNSRSEMNVSTLELGDSALYLCASRSGGPLGNEQFFGPGTRLTVL.

The rearrangement links TRBV15 to TRBJ1-3; 8 bases are shared with TRBD1. V lost 10 bases and J lost 4; bases outside the gene matches: 9. The CDR3 contains 14 residues. CDR1 LNHNV and CDR2 YYDKDF come from the germline V gene (reference sequence). CDR3 amino acids: CAILWTGTGNTIYF. The CDR3 DNA is TGTGCCATCCTTTGGACAGGGACGGGAAACACCATATATTTT.

The rearrangement uses TRBV18 and TRBJ2-2; TRBD1 is a possible D gene (5 bases). Germline V gives CDR1 KGHSH, CDR2 LQKENI. The CDR3 runs to 14 residues. V lost 1 base to trimming and J lost 5 bases, with 8 bases between them. The CDR3 DNA reads as TGTGCCAGCTCACCACTACCAGGGACCGGGGAGCTGTTTTTT. Translation: CASSPLPGTGELFF.

The chain has TRBV7-3 and TRBJ2-7, with TRBD2 matching 9 bases. The germline gives CDR1 SGHTA, CDR2 FQGTGA. V lost 5 bases and J lost 4; bases outside the gene matches: 9. CDR3 length: 15 amino acids. The CDR3 coding sequence is TGTGCCAGCAGCCTTAGCGGGGGTCTCTCTTACGAGCAGTACTTC. Amino acid sequence: CASSLSGGLSYEQYF.

The J gene is TRBJ1-3, the V gene TRBV3-1 (or the pseudogene TRBV3-2), with TRBD1 as a possible D gene (6 bases). The V gene's germline CDR1 is LGHDT and CDR2 YNNKEL (reference sequence). Trimming took off 4 bases at V and 2 bases at J, with 12 bases between the two ends. The CDR3 extends over 15 amino acids. CDR3 coding DNA: TGTGCCAGCAGCCTGGACAGCTGGCCTGGAAACACCATATATTTT. It encodes CASSLDSWPGNTIYF.

The genes are TRBV10-3 and TRBJ1-2; TRBD1 matches 7 bases. J lost 11 bases, V lost 3 bases, and 18 bases had no gene match. Germline V gene lookup returns CDR1 ENHRY and CDR2 SYGVKD. The CDR3 consists of 16 residues. The CDR3 bases are TGTGCCATCAGTGATCCGGCGAAAGGACAGGTGATAGGATACACCTTC. This gives the protein CAISDPAKGQVIGYTF.

The chain links TRBV7-3 to TRBJ2-1; 7 positions match TRBD1. This CDR3 is built from 17 residues. V trimming: 4 bases; J trimming: 6 bases; junction bases outside the gene matches: 15. The germline V gene encodes CDR1 SGHTA and CDR2 FQGTGA. This CDR3 is CASSSRQGPKPANEQFF. The CDR3 DNA follows: TGTGCCAGCAGCTCCCGACAGGGCCCGAAGCCAGCCAATGAGCAGTTCTTC.

This chain uses TRBV6-5 with TRBJ1-5, with D maybe TRBD1 (6 bases). The CDR3 sequence is 15 residues long. The germline CDR1 and CDR2 sequences are MNHEY and SVGAGI. Trimming took 6 bases from V and 7 from J, leaving 19 bases between them. The CDR3 protein is CASRGALGEGQPQHF. The CDR3 DNA is TGTGCCAGCAGGGGGGCCTTGGGGGAGGGGCAGCCCCAGCATTTT.

This chain joins TRBV3-1 (or the pseudogene TRBV3-2) and TRBJ2-3, with TRBD2 as a possible D gene (6 bases). V lost 5 bases and J lost 2, with 17 bases in between. CDR3 length: 16 residues. CDR1 is LGHDT and CDR2 is YNNKEL in the germline V gene (reference sequence). CDR3 loop: CASSAGPSVVTDTQYF. As DNA, the CDR3 is TGTGCCAGCAGCGCGGGACCATCCGTCGTCACAGATACGCAGTATTTT.

V gene TRBV11-2 combines with J gene TRBJ2-7; 11 positions match TRBD1. This CDR3 spans 15 amino acids. CDR1 and CDR2 from the germline V gene are SGHAT and FQNNGV. Germline trimming cut 5 bases from V and 13 bases from J; bases unmatched to any gene: 16. The CDR3, as DNA: TGTGCCAGCAGCGACCCCGGGACAGGGGGTTTGAGGGTTTACTTC. It codes for CASSDPGTGGLRVYF.